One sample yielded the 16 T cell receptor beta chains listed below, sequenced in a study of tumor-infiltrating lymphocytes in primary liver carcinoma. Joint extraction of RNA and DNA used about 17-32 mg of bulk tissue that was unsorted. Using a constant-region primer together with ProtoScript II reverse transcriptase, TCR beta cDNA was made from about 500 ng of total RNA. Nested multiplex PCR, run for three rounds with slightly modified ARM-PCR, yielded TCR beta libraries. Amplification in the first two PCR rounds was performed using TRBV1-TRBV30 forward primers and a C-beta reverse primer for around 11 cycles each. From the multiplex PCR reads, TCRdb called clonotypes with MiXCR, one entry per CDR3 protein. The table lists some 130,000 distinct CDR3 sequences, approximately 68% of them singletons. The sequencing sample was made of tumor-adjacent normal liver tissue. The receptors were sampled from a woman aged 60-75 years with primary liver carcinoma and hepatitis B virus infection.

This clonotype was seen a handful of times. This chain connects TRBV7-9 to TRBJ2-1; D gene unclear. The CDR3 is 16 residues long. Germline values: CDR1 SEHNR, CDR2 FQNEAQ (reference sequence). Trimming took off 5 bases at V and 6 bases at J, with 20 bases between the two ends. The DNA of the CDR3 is TGTGCCAGCAGCCCCTTAGGTTCCCTGGTCCCCAATGAGCAGTTCTTC. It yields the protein CASSPLGSLVPNEQFF.

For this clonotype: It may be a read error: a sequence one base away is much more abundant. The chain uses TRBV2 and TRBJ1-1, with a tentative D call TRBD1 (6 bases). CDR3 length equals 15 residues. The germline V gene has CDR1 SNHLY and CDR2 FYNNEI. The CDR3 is CANSEMGRGKTEAFF. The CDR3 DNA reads TGTGCCAACAGTGAAATGGGCAGGGGTAAAACTGAAGCTTTCTTT. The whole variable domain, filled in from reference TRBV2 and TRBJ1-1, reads EPEVTQTPSHQVTQMGQEVILRCVPISNHLYFYWYRQILGQKVEFLVSFYNNEISEKSEIFDDQFSVERPDGSNFTLKIRSTKLEDSAMYFCANSEMGRGKTEAFFGQGTRLTVV.

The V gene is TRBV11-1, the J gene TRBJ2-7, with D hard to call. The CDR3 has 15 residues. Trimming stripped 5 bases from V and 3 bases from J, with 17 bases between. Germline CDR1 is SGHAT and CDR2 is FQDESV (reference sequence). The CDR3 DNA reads TGTGCCAGCAGCCTTTTATCCATCGCTTTCTACGAGCAGTACTTC. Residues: CASSLLSIAFYEQYF. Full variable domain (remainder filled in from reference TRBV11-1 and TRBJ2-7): EAEVAQSPRYKITEKSQAVAFWCDPISGHATLYWYRQILGQGPELLVQFQDESVVDDSQLPKDRFSAERLKGVDSTLKIQPAELGDSAMYLCASSLLSIAFYEQYFGPGTRLTVT.

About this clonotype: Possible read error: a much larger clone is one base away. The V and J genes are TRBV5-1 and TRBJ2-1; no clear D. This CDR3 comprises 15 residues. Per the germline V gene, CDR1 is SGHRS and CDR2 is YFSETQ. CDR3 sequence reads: CVSSFFMGSYNEQFF. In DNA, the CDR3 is TGCGTCAGCAGCTTTTTTATGGGGTCCTACAATGAGCAGTTCTTC. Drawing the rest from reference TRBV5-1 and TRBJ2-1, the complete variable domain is KAGVTQTPRYLIKTRGQQVTLSCSPISGHRSVSWYQQTPGQGLQFLFEYFSETQRNKGNFPGRFSGRQFSNSRSEMNVSTLELGDSALYLCVSSFFMGSYNEQFFGPGTRLTVL.

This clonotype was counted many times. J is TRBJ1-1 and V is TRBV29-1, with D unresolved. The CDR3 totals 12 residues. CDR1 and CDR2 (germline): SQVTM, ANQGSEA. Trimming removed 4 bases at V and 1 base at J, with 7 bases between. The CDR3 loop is CSVGVPNTEAFF. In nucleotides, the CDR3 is TGCAGCGTTGGGGTCCCGAACACTGAAGCTTTCTTT.

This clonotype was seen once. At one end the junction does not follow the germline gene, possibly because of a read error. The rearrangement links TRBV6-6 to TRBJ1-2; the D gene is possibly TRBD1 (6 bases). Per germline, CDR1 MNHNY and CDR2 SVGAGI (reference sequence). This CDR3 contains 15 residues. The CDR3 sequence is CTSSYSSTGTYGYSF. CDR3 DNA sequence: TGTACCAGCAGTTACTCCTCTACAGGGACCTATGGCTACAGCTTC.

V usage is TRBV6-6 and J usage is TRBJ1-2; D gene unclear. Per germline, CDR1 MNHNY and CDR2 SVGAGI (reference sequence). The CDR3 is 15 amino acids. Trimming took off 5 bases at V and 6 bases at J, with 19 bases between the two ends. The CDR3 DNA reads TGTGCCAGCAGTCCGCCCGGAGAGGTATCTGATGGCTACACCTTC. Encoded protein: CASSPPGEVSDGYTF.

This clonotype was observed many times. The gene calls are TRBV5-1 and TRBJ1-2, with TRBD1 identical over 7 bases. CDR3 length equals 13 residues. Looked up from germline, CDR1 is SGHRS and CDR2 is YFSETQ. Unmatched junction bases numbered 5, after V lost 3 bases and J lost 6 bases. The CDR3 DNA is TGCGCCAGCAGCTGGCAAGGGGGCGATGGCTACACCTTC. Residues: CASSWQGGDGYTF.

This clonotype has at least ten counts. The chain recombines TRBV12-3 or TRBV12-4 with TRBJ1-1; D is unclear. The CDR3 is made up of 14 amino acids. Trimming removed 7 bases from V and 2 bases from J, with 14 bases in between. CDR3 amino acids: CASTKREGNTEAFF. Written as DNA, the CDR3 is TGTGCCAGCACCAAAAGGGAGGGAAACACTGAAGCTTTCTTT.

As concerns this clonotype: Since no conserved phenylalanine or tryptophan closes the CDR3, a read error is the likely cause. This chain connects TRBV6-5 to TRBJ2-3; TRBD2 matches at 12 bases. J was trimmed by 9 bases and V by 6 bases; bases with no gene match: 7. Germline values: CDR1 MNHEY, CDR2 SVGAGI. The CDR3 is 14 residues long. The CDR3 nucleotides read TGTGCCAGCAGGACTAGCGGGAGTCGTGGAACGCAGTATCTT. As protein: CASRTSGSRGTQYL.

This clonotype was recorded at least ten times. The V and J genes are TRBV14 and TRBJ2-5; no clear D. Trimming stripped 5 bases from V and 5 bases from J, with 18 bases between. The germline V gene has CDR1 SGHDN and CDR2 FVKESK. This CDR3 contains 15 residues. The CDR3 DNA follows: TGTGCCAGCAGCGCCCAGAGTGGCCTCCGGGAGACCCAGTACTTC. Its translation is CASSAQSGLRETQYF.

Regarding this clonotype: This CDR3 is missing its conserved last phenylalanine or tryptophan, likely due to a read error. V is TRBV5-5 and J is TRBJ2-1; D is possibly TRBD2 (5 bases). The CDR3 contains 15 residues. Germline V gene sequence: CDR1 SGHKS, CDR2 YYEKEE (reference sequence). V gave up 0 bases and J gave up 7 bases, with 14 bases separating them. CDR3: CASSLEGASGNEQFS. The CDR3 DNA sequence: TGTGCCAGCAGCTTGGAGGGAGCTTCAGGTAATGAGCAGTTCTCC.

Written as DNA, the CDR3 is TGCAGCGTTGAAGGGGGTTGGTCGGACTACGAGCAGTACTTC. As protein: CSVEGGWSDYEQYF. The chain employs TRBV29-1 and TRBJ2-7, with unresolved D. V was shortened by 1 base and J by 3 bases, with 13 bases between the two germline ends. Germline CDR1 reads SQVTM; CDR2 reads ANQGSEA. The CDR3 is 14 residues long.

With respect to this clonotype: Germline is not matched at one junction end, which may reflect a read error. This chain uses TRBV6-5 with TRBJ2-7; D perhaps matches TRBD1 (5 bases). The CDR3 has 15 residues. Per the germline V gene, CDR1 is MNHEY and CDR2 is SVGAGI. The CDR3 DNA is TGTGTCAGCAGTCACTGGGCAGGGAATCCCTACGAGCAGTACTTC. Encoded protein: CVSSHWAGNPYEQYF.

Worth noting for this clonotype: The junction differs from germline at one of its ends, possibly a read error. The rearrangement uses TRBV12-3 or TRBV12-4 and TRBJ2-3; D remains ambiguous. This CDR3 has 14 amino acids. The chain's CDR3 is CASSLWDSTDMQYF. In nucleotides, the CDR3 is TGTGCCAGCAGTTTATGGGATAGCACAGATATGCAGTATTTT.

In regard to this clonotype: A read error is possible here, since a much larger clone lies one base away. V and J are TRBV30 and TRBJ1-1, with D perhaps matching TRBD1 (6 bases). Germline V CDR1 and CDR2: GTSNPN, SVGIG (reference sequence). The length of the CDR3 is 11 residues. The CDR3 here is CAWTWGAEVFF. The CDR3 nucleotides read TGTGCCTGGACCTGGGGGGCTGAAGTTTTCTTT. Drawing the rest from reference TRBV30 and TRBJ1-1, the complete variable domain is SQTIHQWPATLVQPVGSPLSLECTVEGTSNPNLYWYRQAAGRGLQLLFYSVGIGQISSEVPQNLSASRPQDRQFILSSKKLLLSDSGFYLCAWTWGAEVFFGQGTRLTVV.